The clone carrying this TCR beta chain has more than one count but fewer than ten. What it binds is unknown. Libraries were prepared by immunoSEQ multiplex PCR; TCRdb keeps only in-frame clonotypes and omits some of them. Of about 10,000 clones in the sample, 74% were seen once. The data are from a study of chemoradiotherapy in HPV16-positive cancers. Repertoires were sampled repeatedly during chemoradiotherapy. Study conclusions and caveats: Only a couple of HPV16-positive patients supplied the functional HPV-specificity definition. Candidate HPV-specific clones and E7-related TCR motifs grew in tumor during treatment.

The sample was collected from a patient who underwent chemoradiotherapy. This receptor was taken from a human donor with HPV-associated anogenital cancer.

The CDR3: CASSIGRFADTQYF. Here the CDR3 DNA reads TGTGCCAGTAGTATCGGTCGCTTCGCAGATACGCAGTATTTT. J is TRBJ2-3 and V is TRBV19; D is ambiguous. Trimming stripped 3 bases from V and 4 bases from J, with 11 bases between. The germline V gene encodes CDR1 LNHDA and CDR2 SQIVND (reference sequence). The length of the CDR3 is 14 residues.